Following are 27 T cell receptor beta chains from one sample sequenced in a study of OX40 agonist ivuxolimab in advanced cancers. The method was immunoSEQ multiplex PCR; TCRdb's version includes in-frame clones alone and lacks a portion of them. This repertoire shows approximately 16,000 clones, roughly 79% found once; its top ten account for approximately 13%. The input for sequencing was CD4+ or CD8+ T cells sorted from blood, taken in a trial of the OX40 agonist ivuxolimab. The receptors derive from an adult with an advanced solid tumor such as melanoma, head and neck, liver or kidney cancer.

This clone was picked up a small number of times. The chain is built from TRBV10-3 and TRBJ2-7; 7 bases fit TRBD1. Trimming removed 6 bases from V and 4 bases from J; junction bases left unmatched: 6. The CDR3 is 13 amino acids. Per germline, CDR1 ENHRY and CDR2 SYGVKD. Here the CDR3 DNA reads TGTGCCATCAGGGGGGACAGAGATTACGAGCAGTACTTC. Translated: CAIRGDRDYEQYF.

The CDR3 protein is CASSPWTGDDSAFF. CDR3 nucleotide sequence: TGTGCCAGCAGCCCATGGACAGGGGATGATTCGGCTTTCTTT. The genes are TRBV7-2 and TRBJ1-1; 9 nucleotides agree with TRBD1. The CDR3 loop spans 14 amino acids. V was clipped by 5 bases and J by 11 bases; unmatched bases: 12. Germline CDR1 reads SGHTA; CDR2 reads FQGNSA.

This sequence joins TRBV10-3 and TRBJ1-5; a possible D gene is TRBD1 (5 bases). From germline, CDR1 is ENHRY and CDR2 SYGVKD. V was trimmed by 0 bases and J by 4 bases, leaving 10 bases between them. The CDR3 is made up of 15 amino acids. The CDR3 DNA follows: TGTGCCATCAGTGAGTCTCGGGGGGTAAATCAGCCCCAGCATTTT. Translation gives CAISESRGVNQPQHF.

The gene calls are TRBV6-6 and TRBJ2-3, with TRBD2 matching 8 bases. CDR3 length equals 15 residues. The ends lost 4 bases at V and 6 bases at J; junction bases unmatched: 9. The germline V gene has CDR1 MNHNY and CDR2 SVGAGI (reference sequence). The CDR3 sequence: CASSSLAGYQDTQYF. CDR3 nucleotide sequence: TGTGCCAGCAGTTCCTTAGCGGGGTATCAGGATACGCAGTATTTT.

The chain has TRBV9 and TRBJ1-6; tentatively, D is TRBD1 (6 bases). Germline-derived CDR1 and CDR2 are SGDLS and YYNGEE. The CDR3 runs 14 residues. With 3 bases removed from V and 3 bases from J, the gap between germline ends came to 7 bases. Written as DNA, the CDR3 is TGTGCCAGCAGCGGGACAGTCTATAATTCACCCCTCCACTTT. Its protein product is CASSGTVYNSPLHF.

CDR3 in amino acids: CASSLGDRGNYGYTF. In DNA form, the CDR3 reads TGTGCCAGCAGCTTAGGGGACAGGGGGAACTATGGCTACACCTTC. The J gene is TRBJ1-2, the V gene TRBV13, with 10 bases matching TRBD1. Germline V CDR1 and CDR2: PRHDT, FYEKMQ (reference sequence). After removal of 0 bases from V and 2 bases from J, the junction contained 0 bases not matched to a gene. The CDR3 extends over 15 amino acids.

CDR3 sequence: CASSPDRVDNQPQHF. CDR3 DNA sequence: TGTGCCAGCAGCCCGGACAGGGTAGACAATCAGCCCCAGCATTTT. The chain combines TRBV4-2 with TRBJ1-5; 8 bases are shared with TRBD1. The trim removed 4 bases at V and 3 bases at J, leaving 5 bases unmatched. Germline assignment: CDR1 LGHNA and CDR2 YNFKEQ. CDR3 length equals 15 residues.

This chain links TRBV5-3 with TRBJ1-1, with D unclear. TRBV5-3 is given ORF status, its function remaining uncertain. The CDR3 loop spans 14 amino acids. V gave up 2 bases and J gave up 0 bases, with 8 bases separating them. CDR3 nucleotides: TGTGCCAGAAGCTTATGTCCGTTGAACACTGAAGCTTTCTTT. Residues: CARSLCPLNTEAFF.

J is TRBJ2-7 and V is TRBV7-2; no reliable D call. CDR1 and CDR2 (germline): SGHTA, FQGNSA. The V end was cut by 3 bases, the J end by 1 base, with 10 bases between. The length of the CDR3 is 14 residues. CDR3 DNA: TGTGCCAGCAGCTTCCCCGGGTCTTCCTACGAGCAGTACTTC. The encoded protein is CASSFPGSSYEQYF.

The CDR3 here is CASSAPRTRAANTGELFF. The CDR3 nucleotides read TGTGCCAGCAGCGCCCCCCGAACCAGGGCTGCGAACACCGGGGAGCTGTTTTTT. This rearrangement joins TRBV9 to TRBJ2-2; D perhaps matches TRBD1 (5 bases). Germline V CDR1 and CDR2: SGDLS, YYNGEE. Trimming pared 3 bases from V and 0 bases from J, leaving 18 bases between. The CDR3 is made up of 18 amino acids.

The rearrangement links TRBV5-6 to TRBJ2-7; D perhaps matches TRBD1 (6 bases). The V end lost 1 base, the J end lost 3 bases, and 20 bases lay between the germline ends. Germline CDR1 and CDR2: SGHDT and YYEEEE. The CDR3 length is 17 residues. The chain's CDR3 is CASSLLGTSRKIYEQYF. CDR3 nucleotides: TGTGCCAGCAGCTTGTTGGGGACATCAAGGAAAATCTACGAGCAGTACTTC.

This clone was observed once. The chain employs TRBV14 and TRBJ2-3; tentatively, D is TRBD2 (6 bases). The germline V gene encodes CDR1 SGHDN and CDR2 FVKESK. The CDR3 covers 17 residues. Deletions cut 3 bases from V and 3 bases from J, with 19 bases between. CDR3 in amino acids: CASSHYATSRVTDTQYF. The CDR3 DNA sequence: TGTGCCAGCAGCCATTACGCGACTAGTCGAGTGACAGATACGCAGTATTTT.

The V gene is TRBV6-5, the J gene TRBJ2-7; 8 bases are shared with TRBD1. V lost 2 bases to trimming and J lost 6 bases; unmatched junction nucleotides: 9. Germline CDR1 MNHEY, CDR2 SVGAGI. The CDR3 extends over 15 amino acids. The CDR3 region is CASSYGTGEFGEQYF. CDR3 nucleotides: TGTGCCAGCAGTTACGGGACAGGAGAGTTTGGCGAGCAGTACTTC.

The rearrangement joins TRBV2 to TRBJ2-2; 11 bases are shared with TRBD2. The V segment lost 2 bases and the J segment 0 bases; nucleotides outside the gene matches: 5. Germline V CDR1 and CDR2: SNHLY, FYNNEI. The CDR3 is 18 amino acids. DNA for the CDR3: TGTGCCAGCAGTGAAAGGCTAGCGGGGGGTACGAACACCGGGGAGCTGTTTTTT. Translated, it gives CASSERLAGGTNTGELFF. Using reference TRBV2 and TRBJ2-2 for the parts outside the CDR3, the full variable domain is EPEVTQTPSHQVTQMGQEVILRCVPISNHLYFYWYRQILGQKVEFLVSFYNNEISEKSEIFDDQFSVERPDGSNFTLKIRSTKLEDSAMYFCASSERLAGGTNTGELFFGEGSRLTVL.

This clone was seen just once. V and J are TRBV9 and TRBJ2-5, with D possibly matching TRBD1 (5 bases). Germline values: CDR1 SGDLS, CDR2 YYNGEE. This CDR3 has 15 residues. V lost 0 bases to trimming and J lost 4 bases, with 13 bases between them. CDR3 amino acids: CASSVGQRKGETQYF. The CDR3 bases are TGTGCCAGCAGCGTAGGACAGAGAAAGGGAGAGACCCAGTACTTC.

The sample holds one count of this clone. The chain couples TRBV5-4 to TRBJ2-7; tentatively, D is TRBD1 (6 bases). Trimming pared 5 bases from V and 7 bases from J, leaving 22 bases between. The CDR3 totals 15 residues. Germline lookup yields CDR1 SGHNT and CDR2 YYREEE (reference sequence). CDR3 sequence reads: CASSPGTPTLREQYF. In DNA form, the CDR3 reads TGTGCCAGCAGTCCCGGGACACCGACTCTGAGGGAGCAGTACTTC. Variable domain in full (rest from reference TRBV5-4 and TRBJ2-7): ETGVTQSPTHLIKTRGQQVTLRCSSQSGHNTVSWYQQALGQGPQFIFQYYREEENGRGNFPPRFSGLQFPNYSSELNVNALELDDSALYLCASSPGTPTLREQYFGPGTRLTVT.

The sample holds one count of this clone. Here the CDR3 DNA reads TGTGCCATCAGTGAGTCGAATGGTGGGGGGCCCGGCTACGAGCAGTACTTC. Amino acid sequence: CAISESNGGGPGYEQYF. The rearrangement links TRBV10-3 to TRBJ2-7; D tentatively reads TRBD1 or TRBD2 (6 bases each). Germline loops: CDR1 ENHRY, CDR2 SYGVKD. The V end lost 0 bases, the J end lost 3 bases, and 18 bases lay between the germline ends. The length of the CDR3 is 17 residues.

The rearrangement links TRBV14 to TRBJ2-5; 7 nucleotides match TRBD2. Germline-derived CDR1 and CDR2 are SGHDN and FVKESK. V lost 2 bases, J lost 3 bases, and 9 bases stayed unmatched. The CDR3 covers 16 residues. CDR3 loop: CASSQREESYEETQYF. The CDR3 DNA sequence: TGTGCCAGCAGCCAACGGGAGGAAAGTTATGAAGAGACCCAGTACTTC.

This clone was seen more than once but under ten times. The gene calls are TRBV6-1 and TRBJ1-1, with D possibly being TRBD1 (6 bases). Trimming stripped 1 base from V and 0 bases from J, with 9 bases between. This CDR3 contains 15 residues. Germline V lookup: CDR1 MNHNS, CDR2 SASEGT. The CDR3 DNA sequence: TGTGCCAGCAGTGAAGTAGGACAGATGAACACTGAAGCTTTCTTT. Translating gives CASSEVGQMNTEAFF.

This rearrangement joins TRBV6-5 to TRBJ1-2; 11 bases agree with TRBD1. CDR1 and CDR2 (germline): MNHEY, SVGAGI. The trim removed 1 base at V and 8 bases at J, leaving 9 bases unmatched. The CDR3 covers 16 residues. The DNA of the CDR3 is TGTGCCAGCAGTTACTTCCGGACAGGGGGCGCGTGGGGCTACACCTTC. This gives the protein CASSYFRTGGAWGYTF.

The chain links TRBV4-3 to TRBJ1-3; tentative D call: TRBD1 (6 bases). The germline V and J ends were trimmed by 0 bases and 0 bases, with 9 bases remaining between them. The CDR3 is made up of 16 amino acids. Per germline, CDR1 LGHNA and CDR2 YSLEER. The CDR3 protein is CASSQDGGSSGNTIYF. For the CDR3, the DNA is TGCGCCAGCAGCCAAGATGGGGGCAGCTCTGGAAACACCATATATTTT.

The gene calls are TRBV6-6 and TRBJ1-2; TRBD1 might be the D (5 bases). This CDR3 contains 13 residues. CDR1 and CDR2 (germline): MNHNY, SVGAGI (reference sequence). V lost 2 bases and J lost 4, with 8 bases in between. The CDR3 sequence: CASSYDSLYGYTF. DNA for the CDR3: TGTGCCAGCAGTTACGACAGCCTCTATGGCTACACCTTC.

This sequence joins TRBV5-7 and TRBJ1-2; 8 nucleotides align to TRBD1. TRBV5-7 belongs to the ORF category, with a function that is uncertain. The CDR3 is made up of 14 amino acids. J gave up 3 bases and V 3 bases, and 4 bases lay outside the gene matches. The CDR3 loop is CASSYVTGDYGYTF. The CDR3 DNA follows: TGTGCCAGCAGCTACGTGACAGGGGACTATGGCTACACCTTC.

This sequence joins TRBV6-5 and TRBJ1-1; 7 bases fit TRBD1. V lost 0 bases, J lost 7 bases, and 2 bases stayed unmatched. The CDR3 length is 13 residues. The germline V gene encodes CDR1 MNHEY and CDR2 SVGAGI. The chain's CDR3 is CASSYSGQVEAFF. As DNA, the CDR3 is TGTGCCAGCAGTTACTCTGGACAGGTTGAAGCTTTCTTT.

This chain links TRBV23-1 with TRBJ2-5; 9 bases align to TRBD1. TRBV23-1 is labeled an ORF, and its function is uncertain. Trimming cost V 2 bases and J 2 bases; bases outside gene matches: 6. The CDR3 consists of 16 residues. DNA of the CDR3: TGCGCCAGCAGTCAAGGGCCGGGACAGGGACAAGAGACCCAGTACTTC. It specifies CASSQGPGQGQETQYF.

This chain connects TRBV11-3 to TRBJ2-4; 9 nucleotides agree with TRBD1. V dropped 5 bases and J dropped 9; count of bases not matched to a gene: 11. This CDR3 spans 15 amino acids. Germline lookup yields CDR1 SGHNT and CDR2 YENEEA. CDR3 amino acids: CASSPTDRGRGIQYF. The CDR3 DNA reads as TGTGCCAGCAGCCCAACAGACAGGGGGAGAGGCATTCAGTACTTC.

This chain links TRBV19 with TRBJ1-4; D is possibly TRBD1 (5 bases). CDR1 and CDR2 from the germline V gene are LNHDA and SQIVND (reference sequence). The CDR3 covers 14 residues. The germline V and J ends were trimmed by 3 bases and 4 bases, with 9 bases remaining between them. The CDR3 DNA sequence: TGTGCCAGTAGTATCGGGCAGGGTAATGAAAAACTGTTTTTT. Translating gives CASSIGQGNEKLFF.